The sequence of this TCR beta chain was determined in a study of blood T cell repertoires in COVID-19. Participant ages covered roughly 18 to 89 years across around 22 US areas. V was trimmed by 5 bases and J by 7 bases, leaving 8 bases between them. This CDR3 spans 11 amino acids. Germline V gives CDR1 MNHEY, CDR2 SVGAGI. Measured with immunoSEQ multiplex PCR; TCRdb has only the in-frame clones, and not every one. The table records approximately 180,000 clones, 82% of them present only once. The sequenced sample consisted of PBMCs or T cells enriched from blood (not recorded which). This sequence originates from a woman aged 60-75 years with acute COVID-19. The rearrangement joins TRBV6-5 to TRBJ1-1; no clear D. The CDR3, as DNA: TGTGCCAGCAGTCTGTCCAGTGAAGCTTTCTTT. Its translation: CASSLSSEAFF.